These T cell receptor beta chains were read from a single sample in a study of spatial heterogeneity in lung cancer. TCRdb analysed the 5' RACE reads with MiXCR anew, one entry per CDR3 protein. Found here are under 9,000 distinct CDR3 sequences, more than 10% of them singletons; the top ten hold under 9.5%. The specimen was lung tumor tissue, collected at surgery. The receptors were gathered from a male donor with early-stage non-small cell lung cancer. Each CDR3 is given with its conserved first and last residue. D genes are given only for firm matches.

D,V,CDR3
-,TRBV29-1,CSVGELTNYGYTF
TRBD2,TRBV4-1,CASSQDFWDYTKNIQYF
-,TRBV15,CATSREGLSETQYF
TRBD1,TRBV7-8,CASSLGDRGRNTEAFF
TRBD1,TRBV7-2,CASSLSGQSTDTQYF
TRBD1,TRBV28,CASRKQGEGYGYTF
TRBD1,TRBV6-1,CASSRPPDRASYNEQFF
TRBD2,TRBV30,CAWSVPGLAGVEQFF
-,TRBV9,CASSVDRVDYNEQFF
TRBD2,TRBV6-5,CASSYVAGGRFGTDTQYF
-,TRBV29-1,CSAGGRDGYTF
-,TRBV20-1,CSAREQGGAGDTQYF
-,TRBV3-1,CASWKGHGNTIYF
-,TRBV20-1,CSASPPSSPSAFF
TRBD1,TRBV5-1,CASSLEGATGNTIYF
TRBD2,TRBV20-1,CSATLTRLASTDTQYF
TRBD1,TRBV10-1,CASTGNRGTGELFF
TRBD1,TRBV7-2,CASSLGQSNQPQHF
TRBD1,TRBV20-1,CSLPGQSTDTQYF
TRBD1,TRBV24-1,CATSDTGQGGGYTF
TRBD1,TRBV6-2/TRBV6-3,CASSPGTGEGNSPLHF
TRBD2,TRBV20-1,CSARGAGVYTQYF
-,TRBV20-1,CSANKQAYTEAFF
TRBD2,TRBV4-2,CASSQTSGRNTDTQYF
-,TRBV5-6,CASSGPLQLGSEKLFF
TRBD1,TRBV28,CAGGTVQGSPLHF
-,TRBV10-3,CAIRVEDGYEQYF
-,TRBV11-2,CASSLSRGRETQYF
-,TRBV7-2,CASSLGGLYQETQYF
TRBD1,TRBV20-1,CSARVTGGNSPLHF
-,TRBV9,CASSVAEGRGETQYF
-,TRBV20-1,CSAPVGGLAFF
-,TRBV20-1,CSARDEPAGGYYGYTF
TRBD2,TRBV12-5,CASGRLAGGNEQFF
-,TRBV12-3/TRBV12-4,CASSLGLNQPQHF
-,TRBV24-1,CATSDPGLQGHNEQFF
-,TRBV5-1,CASSLRDTYEQYF
-,TRBV18,CASSPGTTEKLFF
-,TRBV14,CASSQAGGGINSPLHF
-,TRBV20-1,CSARDPTGPTMNTEAFF
-,TRBV20-1,CSARSARVGTEAFF
-,TRBV7-9,CASSLEANQPQHF
TRBD1,TRBV6-6,CASSYPDRDGMASPLHF
-,TRBV14,CASSSVGVWSSYEQYF
-,TRBV20-1,CSARGPPGETQYF
TRBD2,TRBV7-9,CASSRAVAGSGDTQYF